Reported below is one TCR beta chain. The antigen is undetermined. CDR1 is LNHNV, CDR2 YYDKDF, per germline (reference sequence). V lost 3 bases to trimming and J lost 11 bases; unmatched junction nucleotides: 9. This CDR3 comprises 13 residues. TCRdb's table, derived via immunoSEQ multiplex PCR, lists solely in-frame clones and lacks some. Among fewer than 70,000 clones, 75% to 90% were seen once, and the ten largest hold approximately 11%. The sample belongs to a study of lymphopenia after photon versus proton radiotherapy. Study outcomes and limitations: Only patients who died were analyzed for survival; proton advantage is unproven. Larger post-nadir TCR diversity loss correlated inversely with survival in deceased patients. Post-nadir diversity loss with photons came from oligoclonal expansion, particularly CD8+ Temra cells. Relative stability marked proton patients; photon patients lost diversity and naive cells.

The clonotype was recovered from an elderly man with esophageal cancer. Sequenced here: peripheral blood, sampled from a patient treated with proton-based radiotherapy. The chain is built from TRBV15 and TRBJ1-1, with TRBD1 identical over 7 bases. CDR3 region: CATSRAYRGDAFF. Written as DNA, the CDR3 is TGTGCCACCAGCAGGGCCTACAGGGGTGACGCTTTCTTT.